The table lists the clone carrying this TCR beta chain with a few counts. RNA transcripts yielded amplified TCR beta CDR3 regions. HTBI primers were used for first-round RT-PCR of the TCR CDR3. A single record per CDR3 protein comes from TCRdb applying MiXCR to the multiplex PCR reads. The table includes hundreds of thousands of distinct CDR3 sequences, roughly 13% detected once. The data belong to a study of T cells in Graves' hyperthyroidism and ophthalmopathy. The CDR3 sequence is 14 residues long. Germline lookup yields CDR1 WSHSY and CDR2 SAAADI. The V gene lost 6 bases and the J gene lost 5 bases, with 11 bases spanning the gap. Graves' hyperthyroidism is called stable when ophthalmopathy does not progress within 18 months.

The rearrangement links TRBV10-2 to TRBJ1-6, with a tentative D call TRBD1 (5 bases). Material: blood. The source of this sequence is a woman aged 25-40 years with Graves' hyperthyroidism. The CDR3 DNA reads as TGCGCCAGCAGCAGGACGGACAATAATTCACCCCTCCACTTT. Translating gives CASSRTDNNSPLHF.